Presented here are 31 T cell receptor beta chains from one specimen sequenced in a study of cytomegalovirus exposure and HLA in healthy donors. In the PCR, 60 Vbeta and 13 Jbeta primers were used. This table comes from immunoSEQ multiplex PCR, and its TCRdb copy is limited to in-frame clones, with some not included. This sample has 55,000 to 70,000 clones; around 68% occur once, and the top ten carry 17%. The sequencing input was PBMCs. These receptor sequences come from a man aged 40-50 years in good health and CMV-seropositive.

The chain is built from TRBV7-9 and TRBJ2-7, with TRBD1 matching 11 bases. CDR3 length: 14 amino acids. V shed 5 bases and J 4 bases; nucleotides not matched to a gene: 4. Germline assignment: CDR1 SEHNR and CDR2 FQNEAQ (reference sequence). This CDR3 is CASSARDRGYEQYF. The CDR3, as DNA: TGTGCCAGCAGCGCCCGGGACAGGGGGTACGAGCAGTACTTC.

This chain uses TRBV4-2 with TRBJ2-1, with 7 bases fitting TRBD2. CDR1 and CDR2 (germline): LGHNA, YNFKEQ. This CDR3 has 15 amino acids. V lost 1 base to trimming and J lost 4 bases; unmatched junction nucleotides: 4. CDR3 DNA: TGTGCCAGCAGCCAAGCGCTAGCGGATTACAATGAGCAGTTCTTC. Translation gives CASSQALADYNEQFF.

A few counts support this clone. V gene TRBV10-3 combines with J gene TRBJ1-1; 7 nucleotides agree with TRBD1. The CDR3 sequence is 13 residues long. In germline, CDR1 is ENHRY, CDR2 SYGVKD. V lost 10 bases to trimming and J lost 0 bases; unmatched junction nucleotides: 5. This CDR3 reads CAKRRGLNTEAFF. The CDR3 DNA reads TGTGCCAAACGGAGGGGGCTGAACACTGAAGCTTTCTTT.

This clone was detected only a few times. The chain is built from TRBV7-9 and TRBJ2-5, with TRBD2 as a possible D gene (7 bases). In germline, CDR1 is SEHNR, CDR2 FQNEAQ (reference sequence). The CDR3 runs to 15 residues. Trimming removed 3 bases from V and 5 bases from J, with 16 bases in between. The CDR3 sequence is CASSLASGRGETQYF. DNA for the CDR3: TGTGCCAGCAGCTTGGCGTCGGGGAGGGGGGAGACCCAGTACTTC.

The CDR3 protein is CASSQEPGLAGGVNEQYF. Here the CDR3 DNA reads TGCGCCAGCAGCCAGGAGCCGGGACTAGCGGGAGGAGTCAACGAGCAGTACTTC. The gene calls are TRBV4-1 and TRBJ2-7; TRBD2 agrees at 15 bases. The CDR3 spans 18 residues. Germline CDR1 MGHRA, CDR2 YSYEKL. The ends lost 3 bases at V and 5 bases at J; junction bases unmatched: 11.

In this sample, this clone turned up a few times. The V gene is TRBV30, the J gene TRBJ1-1, with TRBD1 identical over 8 bases. The CDR3 spans 14 residues. Germline lookup yields CDR1 GTSNPN and CDR2 SVGIG (reference sequence). V trimming: 1 base; J trimming: 0 bases; junction bases outside the gene matches: 1. The CDR3 DNA follows: TGTGCCTGGAGTGCGGGACAGGTGAACACTGAAGCTTTCTTT. Translation: CAWSAGQVNTEAFF.

The V gene is TRBV4-2, the J gene TRBJ2-2; 7 positions agree with TRBD2. The V gene's germline CDR1 is LGHNA and CDR2 YNFKEQ. CDR3 size: 16 residues. The trim removed 3 bases at V and 5 bases at J, leaving 9 bases unmatched. The CDR3 spells CASSQTAGEFTGELFF. The CDR3, as DNA: TGTGCCAGCAGCCAGACGGCGGGGGAATTTACCGGGGAGCTGTTTTTT.

This rearrangement joins TRBV11-2 to TRBJ2-1; 11 nucleotides line up with TRBD2. V lost 7 bases and J lost 5; bases outside the gene matches: 4. Per germline, CDR1 SGHAT and CDR2 FQNNGV. This CDR3 is 14 amino acids long. The CDR3 here is CASTQLAGDNEQFF. DNA for the CDR3: TGTGCCAGCACCCAACTAGCGGGGGACAATGAGCAGTTCTTC.

V is TRBV11-3 and J is TRBJ2-3; D perhaps matches TRBD2 (6 bases). Germline CDR1 is SGHNT and CDR2 is YENEEA. With 2 bases removed from V and 3 bases from J, the gap between germline ends came to 12 bases. This CDR3 is built from 15 residues. CDR3 region: CASSLWGGKTDTQYF. The CDR3 bases are TGTGCCAGCAGCTTATGGGGCGGGAAGACAGATACGCAGTATTTT.

The CDR3 DNA is TGTGCCTGGAGTGACAGGGGTTCCGGGGAGCTGTTTTTT. Its protein product is CAWSDRGSGELFF. J is TRBJ2-2 and V is TRBV30; 7 nucleotides align to TRBD1. CDR1 is GTSNPN, CDR2 SVGIG, per germline (reference sequence). J gave up 6 bases and V 1 base, and 2 bases lay outside the gene matches. The CDR3 loop spans 13 amino acids.

V is TRBV30 and J is TRBJ2-6, with 9 bases that match TRBD1. Trimming cost V 4 bases and J 0 bases; bases outside gene matches: 7. Germline V CDR1 and CDR2: GTSNPN, SVGIG (reference sequence). The length of the CDR3 is 17 residues. CDR3 DNA: TGTGCCTGGAAAAGGGACAGGGCGCTCTCTGGGGCCAACGTCCTGACTTTC. Translating it yields CAWKRDRALSGANVLTF.

The J gene is TRBJ2-1, the V gene TRBV4-2; 8 bases agree with TRBD2. CDR1 LGHNA and CDR2 YNFKEQ come from the germline V gene. V shed 1 base and J 9 bases; nucleotides not matched to a gene: 11. The CDR3 loop spans 16 amino acids. The CDR3 reads CASSQVDGTSTFEQFF. The CDR3 nucleotides are TGTGCCAGCAGCCAAGTGGACGGGACTAGTACTTTTGAGCAGTTCTTC.

CDR3 coding DNA: TGTGCCAGCAGTTTACGGGTCACAGGGGGCTGGTACGAGCAGTACTTC. Its protein is CASSLRVTGGWYEQYF. The chain has TRBV27 and TRBJ2-7, with 9 positions matching TRBD1. This CDR3 is built from 16 residues. The V gene's germline CDR1 is MNHEY and CDR2 SMNVEV (reference sequence). The J segment lost 4 bases and the V segment lost 2 bases, leaving 9 bases of the junction unmatched.

This clone was detected a few times. The chain couples TRBV18 to TRBJ2-7; 9 bases line up with TRBD1. The junction had 9 bases not matched to a gene; V was cut back by 2 bases and J by 7 bases. This CDR3 region has 15 residues. CDR1 and CDR2 from the germline V gene are KGHSH and LQKENI. The CDR3 DNA sequence: TGTGCCAGCTCACCAGGGACAGGGCCTCCGGAAGAGCAGTACTTC. Translated, it gives CASSPGTGPPEEQYF.

The table lists this clone with a few counts. The rearrangement joins TRBV11-2 to TRBJ2-7, with D perhaps TRBD1 (6 bases). The V end lost 5 bases, the J end lost 0 bases, and 17 bases lay between the germline ends. Germline CDR1 and CDR2: SGHAT and FQNNGV. This CDR3 region has 16 residues. CDR3 sequence (DNA): TGTGCCAGCAGCACCGTCGTACAGGGCCGCTCCTACGAGCAGTACTTC. Translation: CASSTVVQGRSYEQYF.

CDR3 protein: CASSPKLRLTVGGAFF. CDR3 DNA sequence: TGTGCCAGCAGCCCCAAGCTCCGACTGACTGTGGGGGGAGCTTTCTTT. The chain has TRBV7-9 and TRBJ1-1; D perhaps matches TRBD1 (5 bases). Germline V gene data show CDR1 as SEHNR and CDR2 as FQNEAQ (reference sequence). V shed 5 bases and J shed 10 bases, with 26 bases lying between them. The CDR3 totals 16 residues.

V and J are TRBV10-3 and TRBJ1-2; D ambiguous. Germline-derived CDR1 and CDR2 are ENHRY and SYGVKD. The CDR3 has 12 residues. Trimming removed 2 bases at V and 5 bases at J, with 6 bases between. The CDR3 DNA follows: TGTGCCATCAGTGAGACAGCTTATGGCTACACCTTC. It encodes CAISETAYGYTF.

The CDR3 DNA follows: TGCAGCTACATACCCGGGGAGGGGCCCTACACCGGGGAGCTGTTTTTT. This sequence encodes CSYIPGEGPYTGELFF. The chain uses TRBV29-1 and TRBJ2-2; 7 bases are shared with TRBD2. CDR1 and CDR2 from the germline V gene are SQVTM and ANQGSEA. This CDR3 has 16 amino acids. With V trimmed by 8 bases and J by 3 bases, 15 bases remained unmatched.

J is TRBJ2-3 and V is TRBV29-1; no clear D. V lost 6 bases and J lost 6, with 10 bases in between. Germline loops: CDR1 SQVTM, CDR2 ANQGSEA. The CDR3 sequence is 11 residues long. CDR3 sequence (DNA): TGCAGCGTACGGGTTCAGGATACGCAGTATTTT. It encodes CSVRVQDTQYF.

This clone has only one observation. The chain combines TRBV19 with TRBJ1-5; 9 positions match TRBD1. Germline V gene data show CDR1 as LNHDA and CDR2 as SQIVND (reference sequence). The CDR3 length is 13 residues. V dropped 8 bases and J dropped 6; count of bases not matched to a gene: 5. DNA of the CDR3: TGTGCCAGTGGGACAGGGAGGATTCAGCCCCAGCATTTT. Translated, it gives CASGTGRIQPQHF. Complete variable domain (other parts from reference TRBV19 and TRBJ1-5): DGGITQSPKYLFRKEGQNVTLSCEQNLNHDAMYWYRQDPGQGLRLIYYSQIVNDFQKGDIAEGYSVSREKKESFPLTVTSAQKNPTAFYLCASGTGRIQPQHFGDGTRLSIL.

The V call is TRBV27, the J call TRBJ1-6; 11 bases fit TRBD1. CDR3 length equals 15 residues. Trimming at V came to 4 bases and at J to 6 bases, leaving 2 bases not matched to a gene. CDR1 and CDR2 from the germline V gene are MNHEY and SMNVEV (reference sequence). For the CDR3, the DNA is TGTGCCAGCAGTTGGGGACAGGGGGGTAATTCACCCCTCCACTTT. It codes for CASSWGQGGNSPLHF.

This clone was observed a few times. The V gene is TRBV18, the J gene TRBJ1-3; D perhaps matches TRBD1 (6 bases). Trimming removed 2 bases at V and 0 bases at J, with 14 bases between. The germline gives CDR1 KGHSH, CDR2 LQKENI. CDR3 length: 17 residues. The CDR3 coding sequence is TGTGCCAGCTCACCAGCGGACAGACTAAGCTCTGGAAACACCATATATTTT. Translation gives CASSPADRLSSGNTIYF.

The rearrangement joins TRBV30 to TRBJ2-3; perhaps TRBD2 as D (5 bases). CDR1 GTSNPN and CDR2 SVGIG come from the germline V gene (reference sequence). This CDR3 region has 14 residues. V was trimmed by 2 bases and J by 2 bases, leaving 11 bases between them. CDR3 residues: CAWSRNSATDTQYF. The DNA of the CDR3 is TGTGCCTGGAGTAGGAATAGCGCCACAGATACGCAGTATTTT. Based on the CDR3 plus reference TRBV30 and TRBJ2-3, the full variable domain is SQTIHQWPATLVQPVGSPLSLECTVEGTSNPNLYWYRQAAGRGLQLLFYSVGIGQISSEVPQNLSASRPQDRQFILSSKKLLLSDSGFYLCAWSRNSATDTQYFGPGTRLTVL.

This clone occurred a few times. The genes are TRBV2 and TRBJ1-6; D call uncertain. Trimming removed 6 bases at V and 7 bases at J, with 7 bases between. The CDR3 totals 12 residues. Germline CDR1 and CDR2: SNHLY and FYNNEI. The CDR3: CASRLFNSPLHF. The DNA for the CDR3 is TGTGCCAGCAGACTGTTCAATTCACCCCTCCACTTT.

The chain has TRBV29-1 and TRBJ2-2; TRBD1 is a possible D gene (5 bases). The CDR3 spans 12 residues. The germline gives CDR1 SQVTM, CDR2 ANQGSEA. V lost 4 bases and J lost 3, with 6 bases in between. The CDR3 DNA reads as TGCAGCGTTGTAGGGGACACCGGGGAGCTGTTTTTT. Encoded protein: CSVVGDTGELFF.

Here the CDR3 reads CASSGALNQPQHF. CDR3 nucleotide sequence: TGTGCCAGCAGTGGAGCCCTTAATCAGCCCCAGCATTTT. The V gene is TRBV6-5, the J gene TRBJ1-5; D gene unclear. Germline CDR1 is MNHEY and CDR2 is SVGAGI. V lost 5 bases to trimming and J lost 4 bases, with 9 bases between them. The CDR3 length is 13 residues.

The genes are TRBV7-2 and TRBJ1-5; D is perhaps TRBD1 (5 bases). The V gene lost 5 bases and the J gene lost 6 bases, with 14 bases spanning the gap. CDR1 and CDR2 from the germline V gene are SGHTA and FQGNSA. CDR3 length equals 14 residues. The DNA for the CDR3 is TGTGCCAGCAGCACCAACATAAGGGGTCAGCCCCAGCATTTT. Its translation: CASSTNIRGQPQHF. Using reference TRBV7-2 and TRBJ1-5 for the parts outside the CDR3, the full variable domain is GAGVSQSPSNKVTEKGKDVELRCDPISGHTALYWYRQSLGQGLEFLIYFQGNSAPDKSGLPSDRFSAERTGGSVSTLTIQRTQQEDSAVYLCASSTNIRGQPQHFGDGTRLSIL.

The chain has TRBV7-6 and TRBJ2-5, with a tentative D call TRBD2 (6 bases). CDR1 is SGHVS, CDR2 FNYEAQ, per germline. This CDR3 has 14 amino acids. Trimming left V 4 bases short and J 4 bases short, with 13 bases between. CDR3 bases: TGTGCCAGCAGCTCGGGACTGGAAATAGAGACCCAGTACTTC. Residues: CASSSGLEIETQYF.

The chain combines TRBV15 with TRBJ2-3; TRBD2 matches at 8 bases. The CDR3 is made up of 15 amino acids. CDR1 is LNHNV, CDR2 YYDKDF, per germline (reference sequence). J lost 5 bases, V lost 0 bases, and 4 bases had no gene match. CDR3 region: CATSRDGTRRDTQYF. The DNA for the CDR3 is TGTGCCACCAGCAGAGATGGGACTAGGAGAGATACGCAGTATTTT.

The chain couples TRBV27 to TRBJ1-2; 8 bases are shared with TRBD1. The J segment lost 2 bases and the V segment lost 4 bases, leaving 9 bases of the junction unmatched. In germline, CDR1 is MNHEY, CDR2 SMNVEV (reference sequence). This CDR3 has 16 residues. The CDR3 DNA is TGTGCCAGCAGTTCTCTCGGACAGGGCGAGAACTATGGCTACACCTTC. Translating gives CASSSLGQGENYGYTF.

The CDR3 DNA reads as TGTGCCAGCAGCTTTGACCTCTACAGGGGGCCAGATGGCTACACCTTC. Protein product: CASSFDLYRGPDGYTF. The genes are TRBV7-9 and TRBJ1-2, with 9 nucleotides matching TRBD1. Germline CDR1 is SEHNR and CDR2 is FQNEAQ (reference sequence). This CDR3 has 16 residues. Losses at the gene ends were 3 bases for V and 6 bases for J; bases not matched to a gene: 11. Full variable domain (rest looked up from reference TRBV7-9 and TRBJ1-2): DTGVSQNPRHKITKRGQNVTFRCDPISEHNRLYWYRQTLGQGPEFLTYFQNEAQLEKSRLLSDRFSAERPKGSFSTLEIQRTEQGDSAMYLCASSFDLYRGPDGYTFGSGTRLTVV.